This is a list of T cell receptor beta chains from one sample in a study of neurological immune-mediated disorders. TCRdb called the 5' RACE reads again in MiXCR, with one record for every CDR3 protein. In the table there are tens of thousands of distinct CDR3 sequences, roughly 3.5% of which are singletons. Sequenced material: PBMCs. The receptors here all came from a man aged 30 to 39 with multiple sclerosis. CDR3s include the opening cysteine and the closing phenylalanine or tryptophan. D genes are given only for firm matches. Clone size appears in some rows only: once, few, many, or a class for an expanded clone.

abundance | j_gene | d_gene | v_gene | CDR3nt | CDR3aa
many | TRBJ2-3 | - | TRBV4-2 | TGTGCCAGCAGCCAAGGATCTGATACGCAGTATTTT | CASSQGSDTQYF
many | TRBJ2-7 | TRBD1 | TRBV4-1 | TGCGCCAGCAGCCACAAACAGGGGGCTTCCTACGAGCAGTACTTC | CASSHKQGASYEQYF
many | TRBJ2-3 | TRBD2 | TRBV9 | TGTGCCAGCAGCCCCGGCCCTAGCGGGGTAGATACGCAGTATTTT | CASSPGPSGVDTQYF
many | TRBJ1-1 | - | TRBV10-3 | TGTGCCATCGCGTGGGGAGAGGACACTGAAGCTTTCTTT | CAIAWGEDTEAFF
many | TRBJ2-7 | - | TRBV9 | TGTGCCAGCAGCGTAGGAGTAGGGAACTACGAGCAGTACTTC | CASSVGVGNYEQYF
few | TRBJ2-3 | TRBD2 | TRBV20-1 | TGCAGTGCTAGGGACGGGGGGGGAGATACGCAGTATTTT | CSARDGGGDTQYF
few | TRBJ1-6 | - | TRBV20-1 | TGCAGTGCTAGAGCTCCAGGGAGTAATAGTTCACCCCTACACTTT | CSARAPGSNSSPLHF
many | TRBJ2-6 | TRBD1 | TRBV6-5 | TGTGCCAGCAGTTACGTGGGACAGGGTTCCAACGTCCTGACTTTC | CASSYVGQGSNVLTF
- | TRBJ2-1 | - | TRBV5-1 | TGCGCCAGCAGCTCCGACCTTAGGGGGGTTTACAATGAGCAGTTCTTC | CASSSDLRGVYNEQFF
many | TRBJ2-3 | - | TRBV15 | TGTGCCACCAGCAGAGATAGGGGGACAGATACGCAGTATTTT | CATSRDRGTDTQYF
few | TRBJ1-5 | TRBD1 | TRBV11-2 | TGTGCCAGCAGCTTGGGACAGGCGAACAATCAGCCCCAGCATTTT | CASSLGQANNQPQHF
few | TRBJ2-1 | TRBD1 | TRBV6-2/TRBV6-3 | TGTGCCAGCAGTTTCGACAGGGGAAGTGAGCAGTTCTTC | CASSFDRGSEQFF
many | TRBJ2-5 | - | TRBV20-1 | TGCAGTGCTAGGGAAGGCCAGGGCGGCAGAGAGACCCAGTACTTC | CSAREGQGGRETQYF
many | TRBJ2-1 | TRBD1 | TRBV20-1 | TGCAGTGCTAGAGAGATGGAGGAGGAGAGGACAGGGGGGAATGAGCAGTTCTTC | CSAREMEEERTGGNEQFF
many | TRBJ2-1 | TRBD2 | TRBV20-1 | TGCAGTGCTAGTAATCGGCTAGCGGTAGAGCTGCGCAATGAGCAGTTCTTC | CSASNRLAVELRNEQFF
- | TRBJ2-1 | TRBD2 | TRBV7-8 | TGTGCCAGCAGCCGCTCTGGCTGGACTAGAACCTACAATGAGCAGTTCTTC | CASSRSGWTRTYNEQFF
many | TRBJ2-1 | - | TRBV15 | TGTGCCACCAACCCGGCAGCAAGCTCCTACAATGAGCAGTTCTTC | CATNPAASSYNEQFF
many | TRBJ2-1 | TRBD2 | TRBV7-2 | TGTGCCAGCACGAACGACGGGACTAGCGCCAGCTCCTACAATGAGCAGTTCTTC | CASTNDGTSASSYNEQFF
many | TRBJ1-1 | - | TRBV5-1 | TGCGCCAGCAGCTTAGGAACAGGGAACACTGAAGCTTTCTTT | CASSLGTGNTEAFF
many | TRBJ2-3 | TRBD1 | TRBV14 | TGTGCCAGCAGCCTCAGGGGGCGCGGAGCAGATACGCAGTATTTT | CASSLRGRGADTQYF
many | TRBJ2-1 | TRBD1 | TRBV20-1 | TGCAGTGCCCAGGGACAGGGGTCGTACAATGAGCAGTTCTTC | CSAQGQGSYNEQFF
- | TRBJ2-7 | - | TRBV7-2 | TGTGCCAGCAGCTTGCTCCCTAGAGGAGGATACGAGCAGTACTTC | CASSLLPRGGYEQYF
many | TRBJ1-1 | - | TRBV20-1 | TGCAGTGCTAGCTTGGGCGGGGGCGGCACTGAAGCTTTCTTT | CSASLGGGGTEAFF
many | TRBJ2-2 | TRBD1 | TRBV4-2 | TGTGCCAGCAGCCATGATCGACAGGGTCCCGGGGAGCTGTTTTTT | CASSHDRQGPGELFF
many | TRBJ2-7 | - | TRBV5-1 | TGCGCCAGCACCCCACGGGGGCAGAACGAGCAGTACTTC | CASTPRGQNEQYF
many | TRBJ2-3 | TRBD2 | TRBV5-1 | TGCGCCAGCAGCTTGAACAGCGGGGGCACAGATACGCAGTATTTT | CASSLNSGGTDTQYF
many | TRBJ2-7 | TRBD1 | TRBV28 | TGTGCCAGCAGGTTACCCCTCCAGGGGGCGCGTAGCGAGCAGTACTTC | CASRLPLQGARSEQYF
few | TRBJ1-6 | TRBD1 | TRBV27 | TGTGCCAGCAGTGGACAGGCGGGTTCACCCCTCAACTTT | CASSGQAGSPLNF
many | TRBJ1-1 | - | TRBV12-3/TRBV12-4 | TGTGCCAGCAGCCGCCGGGCGGGGGGTTCTAACACTGAAGCTTTCTTT | CASSRRAGGSNTEAFF